The 30 T cell receptor beta chains below all came from one sample that was sequenced in a study of graft-versus-host responses after intestinal transplantation. Their antigen targets remain unknown. The data were produced by immunoSEQ multiplex PCR, yet TCRdb's version contains in-frame clones alone and is incomplete. The sample contains over 65,000 clones, approximately 90% of which appear only once. The sequencing used unstimulated CD8+ T cells sorted from spleen or lymph node cells, collected before transplant. These receptors were collected from a human donor who was the organ donor for an intestinal transplant.

This chain connects TRBV7-9 to TRBJ2-7; 8 positions agree with TRBD1. The CDR3 extends over 15 amino acids. In germline, CDR1 is SEHNR, CDR2 FQNEAQ (reference sequence). Losses at the gene ends were 4 bases for V and 4 bases for J; bases not matched to a gene: 9. The CDR3 nucleotides are TGTGCCAGCAGCTCGGGACAGGACTTGATTTACGAGCAGTACTTC. This encodes CASSSGQDLIYEQYF.

This chain links TRBV6-5 with TRBJ1-2; D possibly corresponds to TRBD1 (6 bases). The CDR3 is made up of 14 amino acids. V was shortened by 4 bases and J by 3 bases, with 12 bases between the two germline ends. Looked up from germline, CDR1 is MNHEY and CDR2 is SVGAGI. The CDR3 loop is CASSFTGTYYGYTF. The DNA of the CDR3 is TGTGCCAGCAGTTTTACAGGGACGTACTATGGCTACACCTTC.

The gene calls are TRBV18 and TRBJ2-5; D is unclear. Trimming cost V 2 bases and J 5 bases, with 12 bases left between them. In germline, CDR1 is KGHSH, CDR2 LQKENI. The CDR3 has 14 amino acids. CDR3 in amino acids: CASSPGYLGETQYF. CDR3 sequence (DNA): TGTGCCAGCTCACCAGGGTACTTAGGGGAGACCCAGTACTTC.

This clone was seen more than once but under ten times. The genes are TRBV27 and TRBJ2-3; D is unresolved. Germline V gene lookup returns CDR1 MNHEY and CDR2 SMNVEV (reference sequence). Trimming took 6 bases from V and 6 from J, leaving 7 bases between them. This CDR3 has 11 residues. This CDR3 reads CASSGWDTQYF. The CDR3, as DNA: TGTGCCAGCAGCGGGTGGGATACGCAGTATTTT.

This rearrangement joins TRBV15 to TRBJ1-5; D gene ambiguous. The CDR3 has 12 residues. V lost 8 bases to trimming and J lost 4 bases, with 9 bases between them. Germline loops: CDR1 LNHNV, CDR2 YYDKDF (reference sequence). DNA of the CDR3: TGTGCCACCGGAAGGAGAAATCAGCCCCAGCATTTT. Translated: CATGRRNQPQHF.

The V and J genes are TRBV6-4 and TRBJ1-1; a possible D gene is TRBD1 (5 bases). The germline V and J ends were trimmed by 7 bases and 1 base, with 13 bases remaining between them. Germline CDR1 MRHNA, CDR2 SNTAGT. The CDR3 contains 14 residues. The CDR3 nucleotides read TGTGCCAGCAAAAGGGGCTCTCAGAACACTGAAGCTTTCTTT. It specifies CASKRGSQNTEAFF.

This chain joins TRBV5-4 and TRBJ1-2; D uncertain. The CDR3 loop spans 13 amino acids. Germline V lookup: CDR1 SGHNT, CDR2 YYREEE (reference sequence). Trimming removed 5 bases from V and 3 bases from J, with 11 bases in between. The CDR3 DNA reads as TGTGCCAGCAGATCAGAACGGTACTATGGCTACACCTTC. Translating it yields CASRSERYYGYTF.

CDR3 loop: CAISDSWTGRGNQPQHF. The CDR3 region has the DNA TGTGCCATCAGTGACTCGTGGACAGGGAGAGGCAATCAGCCCCAGCATTTT. The chain recombines TRBV10-3 with TRBJ1-5; 8 bases agree with TRBD1. The CDR3 extends over 17 amino acids. In germline, CDR1 is ENHRY, CDR2 SYGVKD. V lost 3 bases, J lost 2 bases, and 9 bases stayed unmatched.

The J gene is TRBJ2-7, the V gene TRBV6-5, with D possibly being TRBD1 or TRBD2 (6 bases each). Trimming took off 3 bases at V and 3 bases at J, with 12 bases between the two ends. The CDR3 is made up of 14 amino acids. Germline V gives CDR1 MNHEY, CDR2 SVGAGI. The CDR3 loop is CASSYSRGHYEQYF. CDR3 coding DNA: TGTGCCAGCAGTTATTCCCGGGGGCACTACGAGCAGTACTTC.

V usage is TRBV7-2 and J usage is TRBJ2-1, with a possible D match to TRBD2 (5 bases). CDR3 length: 13 residues. Between the trimmed V and J ends, which lost 4 bases and 10 bases, there was a span of 14 bases. In germline, CDR1 is SGHTA, CDR2 FQGNSA. The DNA of the CDR3 is TGTGCCAGCAGCTATCCGAGGAGCGGAGAGCAGTTCTTC. Translation: CASSYPRSGEQFF.

The rearrangement joins TRBV19 to TRBJ2-7; 13 bases map to TRBD2. V was pared by 9 bases and J by 7 bases, with 18 bases of the junction left unmatched. CDR1 LNHDA and CDR2 SQIVND come from the germline V gene (reference sequence). CDR3 size: 17 residues. CDR3 bases: TGTGCCAGCGGATCCGGGGCTGTAGGACTAGCGGGAGATGAGCAGTACTTC. Translated: CASGSGAVGLAGDEQYF.

The V call is TRBV5-6, the J call TRBJ1-1; D might be TRBD1 (5 bases). Germline V CDR1 and CDR2: SGHDT, YYEEEE. CDR3 length equals 13 residues. Between the trimmed V and J ends, which lost 0 bases and 7 bases, there was a span of 10 bases. The CDR3 DNA reads TGTGCCAGCAGCTTGGTGGGGGATGTTGAAGCTTTCTTT. Encoded protein: CASSLVGDVEAFF.

V usage is TRBV5-4 and J usage is TRBJ2-1; D uncertain. The germline CDR1 and CDR2 sequences are SGHNT and YYREEE (reference sequence). V was cut by 4 bases and J by 10 bases, with 15 bases left in between. This CDR3 region has 13 residues. In DNA, the CDR3 is TGTGCCAGCAGCCCCGGTTGGGCGGCCGAGCAGTTCTTC. Residues: CASSPGWAAEQFF.

This chain uses TRBV2 with TRBJ2-7; D possibly corresponds to TRBD1 (5 bases). The V and J ends lost 8 bases and 4 bases respectively, with 12 bases between them. The CDR3 loop spans 12 amino acids. Germline V lookup: CDR1 SNHLY, CDR2 FYNNEI. This chain's CDR3 is CASLYKGYEQYF. The CDR3 nucleotides read TGTGCCAGCTTGTACAAGGGGTACGAGCAGTACTTC.

The chain carries TRBV18 and TRBJ1-2; possibly TRBD1 for D (5 bases). The length of the CDR3 is 11 residues. CDR1 is KGHSH, CDR2 LQKENI, per germline. V lost 10 bases and J 6 bases, leaving 12 bases between the germline ends. The CDR3: CAISRGDGYTF. CDR3 nucleotides: TGTGCCATCTCTCGGGGGGATGGCTACACCTTC. Filled out from reference TRBV18 and TRBJ1-2, the complete variable domain reads NAGVMQNPRHLVRRRGQEARLRCSPMKGHSHVYWYRQLPEEGLKFMVYLQKENIIDESGMPKERFSAEFPKEGPSILRIQQVVRGDSAAYFCAISRGDGYTFGSGTRLTVV.

The chain has TRBV19 and TRBJ2-7, with TRBD1 matching over 10 bases. This CDR3 has 13 amino acids. The germline gives CDR1 LNHDA, CDR2 SQIVND (reference sequence). With V trimmed by 5 bases and J by 6 bases, 4 bases remained unmatched. The CDR3 sequence: CASSLGQGSEQYF. CDR3 bases: TGTGCCAGTAGTTTGGGACAGGGGAGCGAGCAGTACTTC.

The chain carries TRBV14 and TRBJ2-5, with a weak D call TRBD2 (6 bases). The ends were cut back, 3 bases at V and 0 bases at J, with 8 bases in the middle. Per germline, CDR1 SGHDN and CDR2 FVKESK. CDR3 length equals 14 residues. CDR3 nucleotides: TGTGCCAGCAGCCAGAGCGGGTACCAAGAGACCCAGTACTTC. Translating gives CASSQSGYQETQYF.

The chain has TRBV5-1 and TRBJ2-2; D is undetermined. V lost 2 bases and J lost 5, with 1 base in between. Germline CDR1 reads SGHRS; CDR2 reads YFSETQ. CDR3 length: 11 amino acids. In nucleotides, the CDR3 is TGCGCCAGCAGCTTTACCGGGGAGCTGTTTTTT. Translated, it gives CASSFTGELFF.

This clone has a single count. This sequence joins TRBV27 and TRBJ1-1, with a tentative D call TRBD1 (6 bases). Trimming took 2 bases from V and 2 from J, leaving 12 bases between them. The CDR3 has 15 residues. Germline-derived CDR1 and CDR2 are MNHEY and SMNVEV (reference sequence). This CDR3 is CASSLVQGENTEAFF. The CDR3 DNA reads as TGTGCCAGCAGTTTAGTACAGGGCGAAAACACTGAAGCTTTCTTT.

This rearrangement joins TRBV5-1 to TRBJ2-1; 13 bases fit TRBD2. This CDR3 has 15 amino acids. J lost 6 bases, V lost 4 bases, and 4 bases had no gene match. Germline CDR1 and CDR2: SGHRS and YFSETQ. This chain's CDR3 is CASSATSGRFNEQFF. CDR3 sequence (DNA): TGCGCCAGCAGCGCGACTAGCGGGAGGTTCAATGAGCAGTTCTTC.

The genes are TRBV29-1 and TRBJ2-1; 9 positions agree with TRBD1. Germline CDR1 and CDR2: SQVTM and ANQGSEA. The CDR3 totals 13 residues. J lost 4 bases, V lost 5 bases, and 3 bases had no gene match. CDR3 bases: TGCAGCGTTAAGGGACAGGGTTACAATGAGCAGTTCTTC. It specifies CSVKGQGYNEQFF.

This clone appeared a single time. V gene TRBV6-1 combines with J gene TRBJ1-5; unclear D gene. This CDR3 comprises 13 residues. Per germline, CDR1 MNHNS and CDR2 SASEGT. V was clipped by 7 bases and J by 0 bases, with 7 bases between them. The CDR3 reads CASTGDSNQPQHF. The CDR3 DNA follows: TGTGCCAGCACCGGGGATAGCAATCAGCCCCAGCATTTT.

V usage is TRBV19 and J usage is TRBJ2-7, with D perhaps TRBD1 (5 bases). CDR3 length equals 13 residues. Germline CDR1 LNHDA, CDR2 SQIVND (reference sequence). Trimming cost V 6 bases and J 3 bases, with 12 bases left between them. CDR3 amino acids: CASSPGHHYEQYF. CDR3 DNA: TGTGCCAGTAGCCCAGGACATCACTACGAGCAGTACTTC.

The rearrangement uses TRBV13 and TRBJ1-2; D not resolved. The CDR3 contains 15 residues. V was trimmed by 5 bases and J by 5 bases, leaving 18 bases between them. Germline V gives CDR1 PRHDT, CDR2 FYEKMQ (reference sequence). As DNA, the CDR3 is TGTGCCAGCAGCCCCGGCGAGGGCCGGGGTTATGGCTACACCTTC. This translates into CASSPGEGRGYGYTF.

The chain employs TRBV27 and TRBJ2-3; tentatively, D is TRBD2 (6 bases). The CDR3 covers 15 residues. The germline gives CDR1 MNHEY, CDR2 SMNVEV (reference sequence). V was cut by 1 base and J by 15 bases, with 23 bases left in between. CDR3 sequence: CASSLYGLEGPSSYF. The CDR3, as DNA: TGTGCCAGCAGTTTATACGGTTTGGAGGGCCCGTCGTCCTATTTT.

The CDR3 bases are TGTGCCAGCAGGAGTGCCTACGAGCAGTACTTC. This sequence encodes CASRSAYEQYF. The rearrangement links TRBV6-6 to TRBJ2-7, with D unclear. V was shortened by 6 bases and J by 2 bases, with 5 bases between the two germline ends. Germline assignment: CDR1 MNHNY and CDR2 SVGAGI (reference sequence). CDR3 length: 11 amino acids.

This clone showed up just once. The chain joins TRBV11-2 to TRBJ2-3; 7 positions agree with TRBD2. Germline values: CDR1 SGHAT, CDR2 FQNNGV. The ends lost 1 base at V and 2 bases at J; junction bases unmatched: 6. This CDR3 region has 16 residues. In DNA form, the CDR3 reads TGTGCCAGCAGCTTAGGTGCAGCGGGAACCACAGATACGCAGTATTTT. The encoded protein is CASSLGAAGTTDTQYF. Variable domain in full (rest from reference TRBV11-2 and TRBJ2-3): EAGVAQSPRYKIIEKRQSVAFWCNPISGHATLYWYQQILGQGPKLLIQFQNNGVVDDSQLPKDRFSAERLKGVDSTLKIQPAKLEDSAVYLCASSLGAAGTTDTQYFGPGTRLTVL.

The chain is built from TRBV9 and TRBJ2-6; 8 bases fit TRBD2. J was trimmed by 0 bases and V by 3 bases; bases with no gene match: 8. Per the germline V gene, CDR1 is SGDLS and CDR2 is YYNGEE. The CDR3 runs 18 residues. CDR3 sequence: CASSEDSGTLSGANVLTF. DNA for the CDR3: TGTGCCAGCAGCGAAGATAGCGGGACCCTCTCTGGGGCCAACGTCCTGACTTTC.

This chain connects TRBV9 to TRBJ2-3; 10 nucleotides line up with TRBD2. The CDR3 contains 19 residues. In germline, CDR1 is SGDLS, CDR2 YYNGEE. V gave up 9 bases and J gave up 6 bases; unmatched junction bases: 25. CDR3 sequence (DNA): TGTGCCAACCCACACCGGACTAGCGGTAGGGCGTTGTGGTTGGATACGCAGTATTTT. Translating it yields CANPHRTSGRALWLDTQYF.

J is TRBJ2-3 and V is TRBV6-1; 13 nucleotides agree with TRBD2. This CDR3 region has 19 residues. Germline lookup yields CDR1 MNHNS and CDR2 SASEGT. V lost 4 bases to trimming and J lost 3 bases; unmatched junction nucleotides: 13. This CDR3 is CASSAGLAGEDWKTDTQYF. The CDR3 nucleotides read TGTGCCAGCAGTGCCGGACTAGCGGGAGAAGATTGGAAGACAGATACGCAGTATTTT.